This T cell receptor (beta chain) was identified during a study of cytomegalovirus exposure and HLA in healthy donors. The overall study: As an earlier analysis found, some 170 million T cells yielded 100 million to 130 million unique TCR beta sequences.

CDR3 length: 16 amino acids. V shed 5 bases and J shed 6 bases, with 22 bases lying between them. Per germline, CDR1 SGHVS and CDR2 FNYEAQ. As for this clone: The antigen remains undetermined.

With 60 Vbeta and 13 Jbeta primers, the PCR was carried out. Libraries were prepared by immunoSEQ multiplex PCR; TCRdb keeps only in-frame clonotypes and omits some of them. The sample contains some 120,000 clones, over 70% of which appear only once. Study outcomes and limitations: More clonal expansion characterized HLA-associated TCR beta chains than equally common others in a later analysis. TCR beta chains numbering some 150 were designated cytomegalovirus-associated.

The receptor was isolated from a woman under 30 in good health and CMV-seronegative. The material sequenced was PBMCs. The chain is built from TRBV7-6 and TRBJ1-2, with no clear D. In nucleotides, the CDR3 is TGTGCCAGCAGCCCAAGAACAGTTGGCAGTCTGGATGGCTACACCTTC. Amino acid sequence: CASSPRTVGSLDGYTF.